The entry below gives a single T cell receptor beta chain sequence along with its context. Its antigen is not identified. The sample originates from a study of T cells in Graves' hyperthyroidism and ophthalmopathy. J gave up 5 bases and V 4 bases, and 2 bases lay outside the gene matches. CDR1 is LGHNA and CDR2 is YSLEER in the germline V gene. This CDR3 is 15 amino acids long. TCR beta CDR3 sequences were amplified from RNA transcripts. A first-round RT-PCR of the TCR CDR3 used the HTBI primer set. MiXCR, applied by TCRdb to the multiplex PCR reads, yields one record per CDR3 protein. This sample has around 450,000 distinct CDR3 sequences, with approximately 14% found just once. Findings of the study overall: Blood shared most expanded thyroid clonotypes above 0.001. Through a model of 13 V-J features, ophthalmopathy was separated from stable hyperthyroidism.

The sample was blood. V usage is TRBV4-3 and J usage is TRBJ2-1, with 13 nucleotides matching TRBD2. The origin of this receptor is a woman aged 18-35 years with Graves' hyperthyroidism. The CDR3 sequence: CASSPTSGRDNEQFF. For the CDR3, the DNA is TGCGCCAGCAGCCCCACTAGCGGGAGGGACAATGAGCAGTTCTTC.